Presented here are 14 T cell receptor beta chains from one specimen sequenced in a study of blood T cell repertoires in COVID-19. Profiled with immunoSEQ multiplex PCR; TCRdb holds only in-frame clones, not every one. The sample carries 200,000 to 250,000 clones, 82% recorded once. The sample was peripheral blood. These receptors all stem from a woman older than 75 with acute or convalescent COVID-19.

CDR3 in amino acids: CASYFDRGSEAFF. Here the CDR3 DNA reads TGTGCCAGCTATTTCGACAGGGGCTCTGAAGCTTTCTTT. The chain recombines TRBV6-5 with TRBJ1-1; 8 nucleotides line up with TRBD1. Germline V gene data show CDR1 as MNHEY and CDR2 as SVGAGI. With V trimmed by 8 bases and J by 6 bases, 8 bases remained unmatched. The CDR3 has 13 amino acids.

The chain combines TRBV6-1 with TRBJ1-4; a weak D match, TRBD1 (5 bases). This CDR3 comprises 15 residues. Germline assignment: CDR1 MNHNS and CDR2 SASEGT. V lost 2 bases, J lost 4 bases, and 11 bases lay in between. The CDR3 loop is CASSEMGQGNEKLFF. The CDR3 region has the DNA TGTGCCAGCAGTGAAATGGGGCAGGGTAATGAAAAACTGTTTTTT.

The V gene is TRBV6-5, the J gene TRBJ1-2, with D unresolved. Trimming took 5 bases from V and 4 from J, leaving 17 bases between them. Germline V CDR1 and CDR2: MNHEY, SVGAGI. There are 15 residues in the CDR3. CDR3 sequence (DNA): TGTGCCAGCAGTCCCAGCCTTACAGAGACCTATGGCTACACCTTC. Its protein product is CASSPSLTETYGYTF.

The V gene is TRBV18, the J gene TRBJ2-1; 9 bases match TRBD2. The CDR3 sequence is 15 residues long. Trimming cost V 2 bases and J 4 bases; bases outside gene matches: 3. Germline-derived CDR1 and CDR2 are KGHSH and LQKENI. The CDR3 bases are TGTGCCAGCTCACCAGCGGGGGGGATATACAATGAGCAGTTCTTC. Translating it yields CASSPAGGIYNEQFF.

This clone was counted many times. The chain joins TRBV6-5 to TRBJ1-3; no definite D call. Trimming pared 8 bases from V and 0 bases from J, leaving 2 bases between. From germline, CDR1 is MNHEY and CDR2 SVGAGI. This CDR3 has 11 residues. The CDR3 is CASRSGNTIYF. CDR3 nucleotides: TGTGCCAGCCGCTCTGGAAACACCATATATTTT.

The rearrangement uses TRBV28 and TRBJ2-7; the D gene is possibly TRBD1 (6 bases). The V gene's germline CDR1 is MDHEN and CDR2 SYDVKM. This CDR3 region has 12 residues. Trimming removed 4 bases from V and 5 bases from J, with 9 bases in between. CDR3 sequence: CASSSGAHEQYF. Written as DNA, the CDR3 is TGTGCCAGCAGTTCAGGGGCCCACGAGCAGTACTTC.

The chain joins TRBV15 to TRBJ1-1; D is perhaps TRBD1 (5 bases). Germline lookup yields CDR1 LNHNV and CDR2 YYDKDF (reference sequence). The V gene lost 0 bases and the J gene lost 5 bases, with 10 bases spanning the gap. This CDR3 has 14 residues. The CDR3 sequence is CATSRDLGVTEAFF. The CDR3 region has the DNA TGTGCCACCAGCAGAGATCTAGGGGTGACTGAAGCTTTCTTT.

The V gene is TRBV28, the J gene TRBJ2-7, with TRBD2 matching 9 bases. The CDR3 has 17 residues. Germline loops: CDR1 MDHEN, CDR2 SYDVKM. Losses at the gene ends were 1 base for V and 0 bases for J; bases not matched to a gene: 7. CDR3 bases: TGTGCCAGCAGTTTATTAGGGCTAGCGGGGAGCTCCTACGAGCAGTACTTC. This translates into CASSLLGLAGSSYEQYF.

Concerning this clone itself: At one boundary the junction diverges from the germline segment, which might be a read error. V gene TRBV7-7 combines with J gene TRBJ2-5; TRBD2 matches 10 bases. Germline CDR1 reads SSHAT; CDR2 reads FNYEAQ (reference sequence). The CDR3 contains 15 residues. In DNA form, the CDR3 reads TGTGCTAGCAGCCTCGGGACTAGCGACGCAGAGACCCAGTACTTC. As protein: CASSLGTSDAETQYF.

In its sample, this clone was seen once. The chain joins TRBV9 to TRBJ2-7; TRBD2 is a possible D gene (5 bases). Between the trimmed V and J ends, which lost 4 bases and 1 base, there was a span of 18 bases. CDR1 SGDLS and CDR2 YYNGEE come from the germline V gene. The CDR3 is 16 amino acids. Written as DNA, the CDR3 is TGTGCCAGCAGCTCGAGTAGCGAGTTCGTATCCTACGAGCAGTACTTC. Translation gives CASSSSSEFVSYEQYF.

The chain uses TRBV9 and TRBJ2-7; TRBD1 aligns across 9 bases. This CDR3 has 14 residues. The V gene's germline CDR1 is SGDLS and CDR2 YYNGEE. The V and J ends lost 4 bases and 4 bases, in that order; junction bases with no gene match: 6. In DNA, the CDR3 is TGTGCCAGCAGCACATCGACAGGGGGGTACGAGCAGTACTTC. Protein product: CASSTSTGGYEQYF.

The gene calls are TRBV20-1 and TRBJ2-1; D gene unclear. The CDR3 is made up of 12 amino acids. The germline V gene has CDR1 DFQATT and CDR2 SNEGSKA (reference sequence). Between the trimmed V and J ends, which lost 6 bases and 4 bases, there was a span of 10 bases. This chain's CDR3 is CSASGVYNEQFF. DNA for the CDR3: TGCAGTGCGAGTGGAGTGTACAATGAGCAGTTCTTC.

The rearrangement uses TRBV6-5 and TRBJ2-7; 9 bases fit TRBD1. This CDR3 has 16 residues. Trimming removed 1 base from V and 5 bases from J; junction bases left unmatched: 9. The germline gives CDR1 MNHEY, CDR2 SVGAGI. The DNA for the CDR3 is TGTGCCAGCAGTTACTTTACCGGGACAGGGTGGAACGAGCAGTACTTC. Encoded protein: CASSYFTGTGWNEQYF.

This clone was counted between two and nine times. The chain is built from TRBV19 and TRBJ1-1, with 9 bases that match TRBD1. V gave up 7 bases and J gave up 5 bases; unmatched junction bases: 8. Germline V lookup: CDR1 LNHDA, CDR2 SQIVND (reference sequence). The CDR3 spans 14 residues. CDR3 region: CASTNTGGATEAFF. CDR3 DNA: TGTGCCAGTACCAATACAGGGGGCGCGACTGAAGCTTTCTTT.